Each of the 28 T cell receptor beta chains below was sequenced from the same sample in a study of shared clonotypes between healthy human individuals. This table comes from immunoSEQ multiplex PCR, and its TCRdb copy is limited to in-frame clones, with some not included. Among over a million clones listed, approximately 98.5% were seen once. Sequenced sample: naive CD4+ T cells sorted from blood. Subset defined: CD45RA+ positively selected. The origin of the receptors is a man aged 25-45 years in good health.

This clone was picked up one time. The chain uses TRBV18 and TRBJ2-7, with D possibly being TRBD1 (7 bases). V was trimmed by 5 bases and J by 5 bases, leaving 19 bases between them. This CDR3 contains 15 residues. Germline-derived CDR1 and CDR2 are KGHSH and LQKENI. CDR3 DNA: TGTGCCAGCTCATCCCTCCAGGGGGGTATCAACGAGCAGTACTTC. It yields the protein CASSSLQGGINEQYF.

The chain couples TRBV6-1 to TRBJ1-5, with TRBD1 as a possible D gene (5 bases). CDR3 length equals 13 residues. The germline CDR1 and CDR2 sequences are MNHNS and SASEGT. V was clipped by 11 bases and J by 2 bases, with 13 bases between them. The CDR3 sequence is CAVHGGGNQPQHF. The CDR3 bases are TGTGCCGTGCACGGAGGGGGCAATCAGCCCCAGCATTTT.

This rearrangement joins TRBV27 to TRBJ1-2; D is perhaps TRBD1 (5 bases). Germline V gene data show CDR1 as MNHEY and CDR2 as SMNVEV (reference sequence). The length of the CDR3 is 15 residues. V shed 3 bases and J shed 2 bases, with 13 bases lying between them. The CDR3 sequence: CASSFQGLRNYGYTF. CDR3 nucleotide sequence: TGTGCCAGCAGTTTCCAGGGTCTCCGAAACTATGGCTACACCTTC.

The chain has TRBV6-1 and TRBJ2-7; 8 nucleotides agree with TRBD1. V was clipped by 4 bases and J by 2 bases; unmatched bases: 7. This CDR3 is built from 15 residues. Per the germline V gene, CDR1 is MNHNS and CDR2 is SASEGT. The CDR3 DNA is TGTGCCAGCAGTGTGACCGGGACAGGAGCCTACGAGCAGTACTTC. It yields the protein CASSVTGTGAYEQYF.

The gene calls are TRBV14 and TRBJ2-1; D could derive from TRBD1 or TRBD2 (5 bases each). The germline gives CDR1 SGHDN, CDR2 FVKESK. The CDR3 is 17 amino acids. The V and J ends lost 11 bases and 6 bases respectively, with 29 bases between them. CDR3 residues: CARQHHRTDCNLNEQFF. Here the CDR3 DNA reads TGTGCCCGACAACATCACAGGACTGATTGTAACCTCAATGAGCAGTTCTTC.

The chain is built from TRBV5-6 and TRBJ2-7; 7 bases align to TRBD1. The germline V gene has CDR1 SGHDT and CDR2 YYEEEE. This CDR3 is 15 amino acids long. V dropped 1 base and J dropped 1; count of bases not matched to a gene: 5. CDR3 sequence (DNA): TGTGCCAGCAGCTTGTTCGGCAGGGGGTCCTACGAGCAGTACTTC. Protein product: CASSLFGRGSYEQYF.

The V gene is TRBV7-9, the J gene TRBJ1-1, with TRBD1 as a possible D gene (5 bases). CDR1 and CDR2 (germline): SEHNR, FQNEAQ (reference sequence). The CDR3 has 14 residues. V was pared by 6 bases and J by 0 bases, with 11 bases between. The CDR3 nucleotides read TGTGCCAGCAGAAGAACAGGCCTGAACACTGAAGCTTTCTTT. Amino acid sequence: CASRRTGLNTEAFF.

A word on this clone: The sample carries other DNA sequences with the same CDR3. V gene TRBV6-1 combines with J gene TRBJ1-1; D is uncertain. The CDR3 is 13 amino acids. The germline V and J ends were trimmed by 5 bases and 0 bases, with 7 bases remaining between them. Germline CDR1 reads MNHNS; CDR2 reads SASEGT. CDR3 nucleotide sequence: TGTGCCAGCAGTCTTACAGTGAACACTGAAGCTTTCTTT. It encodes CASSLTVNTEAFF.

The CDR3 DNA is TGTGCCATCAGTGAGACGGGACCCTCCTACGAGCAGTACTTC. Protein: CAISETGPSYEQYF. This rearrangement joins TRBV10-3 to TRBJ2-7; D may be TRBD1 or TRBD2 (5 bases each). V lost 2 bases, J lost 0 bases, and 8 bases lay in between. This CDR3 has 14 residues. Germline loops: CDR1 ENHRY, CDR2 SYGVKD.

This rearrangement joins TRBV7-9 to TRBJ1-1, with D maybe TRBD1 (5 bases). The CDR3 has 10 amino acids. The germline V gene encodes CDR1 SEHNR and CDR2 FQNEAQ (reference sequence). Trimming cost V 11 bases and J 7 bases, with 11 bases left between them. This CDR3 is CAAGTLEAFF. In DNA, the CDR3 is TGTGCCGCTGGGACCCTTGAAGCTTTCTTT.

The rearrangement joins TRBV7-2 to TRBJ2-7; 10 bases match TRBD2. Germline assignment: CDR1 SGHTA and CDR2 FQGNSA. The CDR3 contains 15 residues. Losses at the gene ends were 5 bases for V and 0 bases for J; bases not matched to a gene: 4. The CDR3, as DNA: TGTGCCAGCAGCCCCACTAGCGGGAACTCCTACGAGCAGTACTTC. It translates to CASSPTSGNSYEQYF.

The J gene is TRBJ2-7, the V gene TRBV6-5; a weak D match, TRBD1 (5 bases). CDR1 and CDR2 from the germline V gene are MNHEY and SVGAGI. V gave up 5 bases and J gave up 1 base, with 9 bases separating them. The CDR3 covers 13 residues. CDR3 residues: CASSPTASYEQYF. Written as DNA, the CDR3 is TGTGCCAGCAGTCCGACAGCATCCTACGAGCAGTACTTC.

The count of this clone is one. The chain has TRBV5-4 and TRBJ2-2; TRBD1 might be the D (5 bases). This CDR3 comprises 13 residues. Germline lookup yields CDR1 SGHNT and CDR2 YYREEE (reference sequence). With 1 base removed from V and 6 bases from J, the gap between germline ends came to 7 bases. In nucleotides, the CDR3 is TGTGCCAGCAGCTTGCAAGGGGCCGGGGAGCTGTTTTTT. It specifies CASSLQGAGELFF.

The chain has TRBV5-1 and TRBJ2-5; tentative D call: TRBD2 (6 bases). The V end lost 3 bases, the J end lost 6 bases, and 15 bases lay between the germline ends. CDR3 length: 14 amino acids. Germline assignment: CDR1 SGHRS and CDR2 YFSETQ. CDR3 nucleotides: TGCGCCAGCAGCTCCCACTGGGAGGCGAAGACCCAGTACTTC. As protein: CASSSHWEAKTQYF.

The chain couples TRBV18 to TRBJ2-5; no firm D call. This CDR3 is built from 14 residues. The germline V gene encodes CDR1 KGHSH and CDR2 LQKENI. Trimming left V 5 bases short and J 1 base short, with 11 bases between. In DNA, the CDR3 is TGTGCCAGCTCAGCCAGGCTCGGCCAAGAGACCCAGTACTTC. Encoded protein: CASSARLGQETQYF. Based on the CDR3 plus reference TRBV18 and TRBJ2-5, the full variable domain is NAGVMQNPRHLVRRRGQEARLRCSPMKGHSHVYWYRQLPEEGLKFMVYLQKENIIDESGMPKERFSAEFPKEGPSILRIQQVVRGDSAAYFCASSARLGQETQYFGPGTRLLVL.

Concerning this clone itself: Distinct nucleotide sequences in the sample also encode this CDR3. The V call is TRBV9, the J call TRBJ2-3, with unresolved D. This CDR3 region has 11 residues. V gave up 2 bases and J gave up 4 bases, with 2 bases separating them. Germline V lookup: CDR1 SGDLS, CDR2 YYNGEE. The CDR3: CASSVADTQYF. CDR3 bases: TGTGCCAGCAGCGTGGCAGATACGCAGTATTTT.

As for this clone: This CDR3 is also generated by other DNA sequences in the sample. The J gene is TRBJ2-3, the V gene TRBV9, with D maybe TRBD2 (5 bases). The germline V gene encodes CDR1 SGDLS and CDR2 YYNGEE. The CDR3 runs 16 residues. The V gene lost 0 bases and the J gene lost 0 bases, with 11 bases spanning the gap. CDR3 in amino acids: CASSVGAGSSTDTQYF. Here the CDR3 DNA reads TGTGCCAGCAGCGTAGGGGCGGGCTCGAGCACAGATACGCAGTATTTT. Complete variable domain (other parts from reference TRBV9 and TRBJ2-3): DSGVTQTPKHLITATGQRVTLRCSPRSGDLSVYWYQQSLDQGLQFLIQYYNGEERAKGNILERFSAQQFPDLHSELNLSSLELGDSALYFCASSVGAGSSTDTQYFGPGTRLTVL.

V is TRBV18 and J is TRBJ2-1; D gene unclear. CDR3 length: 14 residues. CDR1 and CDR2 from the germline V gene are KGHSH and LQKENI. Trimming stripped 3 bases from V and 6 bases from J, with 12 bases between. The CDR3 bases are TGTGCCAGCTCACCCACCTCGCCAGGCAATGAGCAGTTCTTC. Protein: CASSPTSPGNEQFF. The whole variable domain, remainder taken from reference TRBV18 and TRBJ2-1, is NAGVMQNPRHLVRRRGQEARLRCSPMKGHSHVYWYRQLPEEGLKFMVYLQKENIIDESGMPKERFSAEFPKEGPSILRIQQVVRGDSAAYFCASSPTSPGNEQFFGPGTRLTVL.

V is TRBV29-1 and J is TRBJ1-1, with D tentatively TRBD1 (6 bases). Trimming cost V 5 bases and J 3 bases, with 10 bases left between them. The CDR3 has 12 amino acids. Per germline, CDR1 SQVTM and CDR2 ANQGSEA. CDR3 in amino acids: CSVQGLDTEAFF. The CDR3 nucleotides read TGCAGCGTTCAGGGGCTTGACACTGAAGCTTTCTTT.

The chain carries TRBV5-4 and TRBJ2-3; tentative D call: TRBD2 (6 bases). CDR1 is SGHNT and CDR2 is YYREEE in the germline V gene (reference sequence). V lost 0 bases, J lost 2 bases, and 7 bases lay in between. The CDR3 consists of 14 residues. The CDR3 sequence is CASSLVAVTDTQYF. The CDR3 bases are TGTGCCAGCAGCTTGGTAGCGGTCACAGATACGCAGTATTTT.

The chain joins TRBV5-1 to TRBJ1-4; TRBD1 might be the D (5 bases). Deletions cut 5 bases from V and 4 bases from J, with 9 bases between. The CDR3 totals 13 residues. The germline gives CDR1 SGHRS, CDR2 YFSETQ. The CDR3 spells CASRQAVNEKLFF. CDR3 coding DNA: TGCGCCAGCAGACAGGCCGTTAATGAAAAACTGTTTTTT.

V usage is TRBV29-1 and J usage is TRBJ2-1, with D possibly being TRBD1 (5 bases). The germline V gene encodes CDR1 SQVTM and CDR2 ANQGSEA. The CDR3 length is 15 residues. V gave up 4 bases and J gave up 1 base, with 14 bases separating them. The CDR3 loop reads CSVGVGAVSYNEQFF. CDR3 DNA sequence: TGCAGCGTTGGGGTTGGGGCAGTTTCCTACAATGAGCAGTTCTTC.

The J gene is TRBJ2-1, the V gene TRBV10-3, with 7 bases fitting TRBD1. CDR1 and CDR2 (germline): ENHRY, SYGVKD. This CDR3 is built from 13 residues. Trimming at V came to 7 bases and at J to 2 bases, leaving 2 bases not matched to a gene. The CDR3 nucleotides read TGTGCCATCATGGACAGGACCTACAATGAGCAGTTCTTC. Protein product: CAIMDRTYNEQFF.

The rearrangement uses TRBV7-2 and TRBJ2-7; 7 bases map to TRBD1. V trimming: 3 bases; J trimming: 3 bases; junction bases outside the gene matches: 5. This CDR3 region has 14 residues. CDR1 and CDR2 (germline): SGHTA, FQGNSA. CDR3: CASSFTGDLYEQYF. The CDR3 DNA sequence: TGTGCCAGCAGCTTTACAGGGGATCTCTACGAGCAGTACTTC.

The V and J genes are TRBV6-5 and TRBJ1-1, with a possible D match to TRBD1 (6 bases). CDR1 and CDR2 from the germline V gene are MNHEY and SVGAGI. This CDR3 has 15 amino acids. Trimming shortened V by 2 bases and J by 5 bases, and 15 bases separated the two germline ends. CDR3 sequence: CASSYEYPRGTEAFF. The CDR3 coding sequence is TGTGCCAGCAGTTACGAATACCCGAGGGGGACTGAAGCTTTCTTT.

This clone was recorded once. The chain links TRBV9 to TRBJ2-3; D could derive from TRBD1 or TRBD2 (5 bases each). Germline CDR1 SGDLS, CDR2 YYNGEE. Trimming shortened V by 0 bases and J by 2 bases, and 13 bases separated the two germline ends. The CDR3 loop spans 16 amino acids. CDR3 amino acids: CASSVGSPGATDTQYF. DNA for the CDR3: TGTGCCAGCAGCGTAGGGTCCCCCGGGGCCACAGATACGCAGTATTTT. The variable domain in full, completed from reference TRBV9 and TRBJ2-3, reads DSGVTQTPKHLITATGQRVTLRCSPRSGDLSVYWYQQSLDQGLQFLIQYYNGEERAKGNILERFSAQQFPDLHSELNLSSLELGDSALYFCASSVGSPGATDTQYFGPGTRLTVL.

V and J are TRBV11-2 and TRBJ2-7; D unclear. The germline V gene encodes CDR1 SGHAT and CDR2 FQNNGV. The CDR3 has 11 amino acids. V gave up 3 bases and J gave up 5 bases, with 5 bases separating them. The CDR3 is CASSFSNEQYF. The CDR3 region has the DNA TGTGCCAGCAGCTTTAGTAACGAGCAGTACTTC.

The rearrangement links TRBV5-4 to TRBJ1-4; TRBD1 agrees at 7 bases. CDR1 and CDR2 from the germline V gene are SGHNT and YYREEE (reference sequence). V gave up 4 bases and J gave up 4 bases; unmatched junction bases: 7. The CDR3 is made up of 15 amino acids. The CDR3 coding sequence is TGTGCCAGCAGCCCAAAGGGACAGAATAATGAAAAACTGTTTTTT. Its translation is CASSPKGQNNEKLFF.